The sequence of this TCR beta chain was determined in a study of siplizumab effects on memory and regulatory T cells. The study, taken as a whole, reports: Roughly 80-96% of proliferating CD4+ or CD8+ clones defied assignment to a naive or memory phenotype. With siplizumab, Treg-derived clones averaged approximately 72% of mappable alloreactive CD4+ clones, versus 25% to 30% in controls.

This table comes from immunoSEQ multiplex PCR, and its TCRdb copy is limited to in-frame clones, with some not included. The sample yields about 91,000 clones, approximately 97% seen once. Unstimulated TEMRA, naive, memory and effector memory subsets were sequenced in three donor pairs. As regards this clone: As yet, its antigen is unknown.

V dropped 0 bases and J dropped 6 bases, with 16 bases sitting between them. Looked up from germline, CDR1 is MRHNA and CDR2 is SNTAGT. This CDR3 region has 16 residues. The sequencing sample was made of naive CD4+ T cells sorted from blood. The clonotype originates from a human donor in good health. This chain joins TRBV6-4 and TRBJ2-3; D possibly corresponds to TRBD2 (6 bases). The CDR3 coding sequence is TGTGCCAGCAGTGACTCGAGGGGCGCGGGAAGGGATACGCAGTATTTT. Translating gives CASSDSRGAGRDTQYF.